The 18 T cell receptor beta chains presented below share a single source sample, sequenced in a study of T cells after yellow fever vaccination. TCRdb reanalysed the 5' RACE reads using MiXCR and keeps one entry per CDR3 protein. The data contain over 300,000 distinct CDR3 sequences, around 4% of them singletons. The input for sequencing was PBMCs, taken on the day of the yellow fever booster vaccination. Receptors were obtained from a man between 18 and 29 years old who received the YFV17D yellow fever vaccine.

The chain couples TRBV23-1 to TRBJ2-5; D is unresolved. TRBV23-1 is placed among ORFs of uncertain function. This CDR3 is 14 amino acids long. V was pared by 1 base and J by 5 bases, with 11 bases between. The CDR3 protein is CASSQFIGWETQYF. CDR3 sequence (DNA): TGCGCCAGCAGTCAATTCATCGGCTGGGAGACCCAGTACTTC.

The rearrangement links TRBV24-1 to TRBJ2-7, with a weak D call TRBD1 (5 bases). Germline V gives CDR1 KGHDR, CDR2 SFDVKD. V was cut by 7 bases and J by 0 bases, with 15 bases left in between. The CDR3 length is 15 residues. The CDR3 nucleotides are TGTGCCACCAGCGACAGCAAATCAAGCTCCTACGAGCAGTACTTC. It specifies CATSDSKSSSYEQYF.

This clonotype was seen a handful of times. The CDR3 is CSARDLGRPNEKLFF. CDR3 in DNA: TGCAGTGCTAGAGATCTCGGCAGACCGAATGAAAAACTGTTTTTT. The rearrangement uses TRBV20-1 and TRBJ1-4; no clear D. The CDR3 is 15 residues long. The V gene lost 0 bases and the J gene lost 5 bases, with 13 bases spanning the gap. From germline, CDR1 is DFQATT and CDR2 SNEGSKA (reference sequence).

This clonotype has only a few counts. CDR3 in amino acids: CASSTDTTEAFF. As DNA, the CDR3 is TGTGCCAGCTCAACCGACACGACTGAAGCTTTCTTT. The rearrangement joins TRBV18 to TRBJ1-1; D unclear. Trimming pared 5 bases from V and 5 bases from J, leaving 9 bases between. The CDR3 sequence is 12 residues long. CDR1 is KGHSH, CDR2 LQKENI, per germline.

The table lists this clonotype with many counts. The chain is built from TRBV7-9 and TRBJ2-2, with D unclear. V was clipped by 1 base and J by 10 bases, with 7 bases between them. The CDR3 contains 12 residues. Germline lookup yields CDR1 SEHNR and CDR2 FQNEAQ (reference sequence). The CDR3 is CASSLEVVELFF. The CDR3 DNA reads TGTGCCAGCAGCTTAGAGGTTGTGGAGCTGTTTTTT.

Ten or more counts support this clonotype. This chain uses TRBV7-3 with TRBJ2-3; D gene unclear. The CDR3 loop spans 15 amino acids. Trimming took off 2 bases at V and 4 bases at J, with 13 bases between the two ends. Germline V CDR1 and CDR2: SGHTA, FQGTGA. This CDR3 is CASSLRSLEADTQYF. The CDR3 DNA sequence: TGTGCCAGCAGCTTACGATCTCTCGAGGCAGATACGCAGTATTTT.

This clonotype came up a few times. This chain joins TRBV20-1 and TRBJ2-5, with D possibly being TRBD2 (6 bases). Germline loops: CDR1 DFQATT, CDR2 SNEGSKA (reference sequence). The V end lost 0 bases, the J end lost 5 bases, and 16 bases lay between the germline ends. CDR3 size: 15 residues. CDR3 residues: CSARDGGFWRETQYF. CDR3 nucleotide sequence: TGCAGTGCTAGAGATGGGGGGTTCTGGCGTGAGACCCAGTACTTC.

The V gene is TRBV12-3 or TRBV12-4, the J gene TRBJ1-1; D is uncertain. This CDR3 has 12 residues. The V gene lost 3 bases and the J gene lost 8 bases, with 10 bases spanning the gap. The CDR3 sequence is CASSFGPGEAFF. The CDR3 nucleotides read TGTGCCAGCAGTTTCGGTCCGGGAGAAGCTTTCTTT.

This clonotype has more than one count but fewer than ten. The CDR3, as DNA: TGTGCCTGGAGTACAGGGGGGGCTCAGCCCCAGCATTTT. Its protein product is CAWSTGGAQPQHF. The chain couples TRBV30 to TRBJ1-5, with TRBD1 identical over 8 bases. Unmatched junction bases numbered 3, after V lost 2 bases and J lost 6 bases. From germline, CDR1 is GTSNPN and CDR2 SVGIG (reference sequence). CDR3 length: 13 amino acids. The full variable domain, in which reference TRBV30 and TRBJ1-5 provide the parts outside the CDR3, is SQTIHQWPATLVQPVGSPLSLECTVEGTSNPNLYWYRQAAGRGLQLLFYSVGIGQISSEVPQNLSASRPQDRQFILSSKKLLLSDSGFYLCAWSTGGAQPQHFGDGTRLSIL.

The V gene is TRBV7-2, the J gene TRBJ1-2, with a tentative D call TRBD1 (6 bases). Trimming took off 5 bases at V and 1 base at J, with 14 bases between the two ends. The CDR3 has 15 amino acids. Germline CDR1 SGHTA, CDR2 FQGNSA. The CDR3 DNA is TGTGCCAGCAGCGGACAGTGGACTTTTAACTATGGCTACACCTTC. It translates to CASSGQWTFNYGYTF. Supplemented by reference TRBV7-2 and TRBJ1-2, the full variable domain reads GAGVSQSPSNKVTEKGKDVELRCDPISGHTALYWYRQSLGQGLEFLIYFQGNSAPDKSGLPSDRFSAERTGGSVSTLTIQRTQQEDSAVYLCASSGQWTFNYGYTFGSGTRLTVV.

The chain employs TRBV7-2 and TRBJ2-6; possibly TRBD1 for D (5 bases). The CDR3 spans 15 residues. In germline, CDR1 is SGHTA, CDR2 FQGNSA. V gave up 5 bases and J gave up 1 base, with 9 bases separating them. As DNA, the CDR3 is TGTGCCAGCAGCCCCAGGGTGTCTGGGGCCAACGTCCTGACTTTC. Its protein is CASSPRVSGANVLTF.

This clonotype was counted between two and nine times. The chain is built from TRBV12-3 or TRBV12-4 and TRBJ1-2; 7 nucleotides match TRBD1. V was pared by 7 bases and J by 4 bases, with 6 bases of the junction left unmatched. The CDR3 is 13 amino acids. CDR3 loop: CASTAGGSYGYTF. The CDR3 DNA reads TGTGCCAGCACGGCAGGGGGGTCCTATGGCTACACCTTC.

This clonotype was recorded at least ten times. The chain links TRBV4-1 to TRBJ2-6; D gene ambiguous. CDR1 MGHRA and CDR2 YSYEKL come from the germline V gene. V was trimmed by 3 bases and J by 0 bases, leaving 6 bases between them. The CDR3 covers 15 residues. The CDR3 is CASSQGFSGANVLTF. CDR3 coding DNA: TGCGCCAGCAGCCAGGGATTCTCTGGGGCCAACGTCCTGACTTTC.

This clonotype appeared many times. The V gene is TRBV5-1, the J gene TRBJ2-7, with a weak D call TRBD2 (5 bases). Per germline, CDR1 SGHRS and CDR2 YFSETQ. The V and J ends lost 3 bases and 6 bases respectively, with 19 bases between them. The CDR3 spans 15 residues. This chain's CDR3 is CASSSSEGMLPEQYF. The CDR3 nucleotides read TGCGCCAGCAGCTCCAGCGAGGGTATGCTTCCCGAGCAGTACTTC.

Regarding this clonotype: A read error may be the cause here, since a much bigger clone is one base away. This chain links TRBV5-1 with TRBJ2-5, with 7 nucleotides matching TRBD2. Germline V gene lookup returns CDR1 SGHRS and CDR2 YFSETQ. The CDR3 runs 16 residues. The CDR3 region is CASSLDIGLAGETKYF. The CDR3, as DNA: TGCGCCAGCAGCTTGGACATCGGCCTTGCGGGGGAGACCAAGTACTTC. The variable domain in full, completed from reference TRBV5-1 and TRBJ2-5, reads KAGVTQTPRYLIKTRGQQVTLSCSPISGHRSVSWYQQTPGQGLQFLFEYFSETQRNKGNFPGRFSGRQFSNSRSEMNVSTLELGDSALYLCASSLDIGLAGETKYFGPGTRLLVL.

The chain combines TRBV18 with TRBJ2-7; the D is unclear. From germline, CDR1 is KGHSH and CDR2 LQKENI. The CDR3 length is 12 residues. Trimming pared 3 bases from V and 6 bases from J, leaving 9 bases between. This chain's CDR3 is CASSPRVGEQYF. The DNA of the CDR3 is TGTGCCAGCTCACCCCGGGTAGGCGAGCAGTACTTC.

In this sample, this clonotype turned up a few times. The J gene is TRBJ2-7, the V gene TRBV7-6; TRBD2 aligns across 8 bases. V shed 1 base, J shed 5 bases, and the junction held 13 bases outside the gene matches. Germline V gene data show CDR1 as SGHVS and CDR2 as FNYEAQ. The CDR3 extends over 17 amino acids. CDR3 bases: TGTGCCAGCAGCTTAGAGGCTAGCGGGCCAGTGGGGAACGAGCAGTACGTC. It encodes CASSLEASGPVGNEQYV.

The chain carries TRBV19 and TRBJ2-1, with D tentatively TRBD1 or TRBD2 (5 bases each). The length of the CDR3 is 15 residues. Germline CDR1 LNHDA, CDR2 SQIVND (reference sequence). The germline V and J ends were trimmed by 4 bases and 7 bases, with 17 bases remaining between them. The CDR3 nucleotides are TGTGCCAGTAGTAACCGGGGCAGAACGGGGAATGAGCAGTTCTTC. This codes for CASSNRGRTGNEQFF.